Below are 28 T cell receptor beta chains sequenced from a single sample in a study of Ad26.COV2.S vaccination and SARS-CoV-2 variants (dated by TCRdb to 2020 to 2022). Interpreted using the paper, the treatment or condition label stands for: about 20 received Ad26.COV2.S at low or high dose, single or two shots; about five received placebo; per-sample allocation not given. For vaccine and placebo recipients, repertoires were sequenced using samples collected on day 63 after the first injection. The library came from the immunoSEQ multiplex PCR assay. The immuneACCESS repertoire file appears here via TCRdb, limited to in-frame rearrangements. These files lack a portion of the clones; in checked studies, under half of the deficit traces to unresolved V genes, and the cause of the others is not known. A total of about 420,000 clones appear in this sample, around 87% of them only once. The leading ten clones occupy 3.6% of the sample.

The sequencing used peripheral blood, collected in a trial of Ad26.COV2.S vaccine versus placebo. The receptor source for this set is a person aged 18-65 years who received the Ad26.COV2.S COVID-19 vaccine or a placebo.

V gene TRBV28 combines with J gene TRBJ2-7, with 7 bases aligning to TRBD1. Germline CDR1 reads MDHEN; CDR2 reads SYDVKM. The CDR3 spans 14 residues. With 6 bases clipped from V and 0 bases from J, the junction kept 5 bases outside the gene matches. The CDR3 is CASRTGTVSYEQYF. The CDR3, as DNA: TGTGCCAGCAGAACCGGGACAGTCTCCTACGAGCAGTACTTC.

The V call is TRBV4-3, the J call TRBJ2-7, with a weak D call TRBD1 (5 bases). The CDR3 has 15 residues. V lost 2 bases and J 3 bases, leaving 14 bases between the germline ends. Germline V gives CDR1 LGHNA, CDR2 YSLEER. DNA for the CDR3: TGCGCCAGCAGCCAACGACGTGGGGCATACTACGAGCAGTACTTC. Translation: CASSQRRGAYYEQYF.

The CDR3 is CASSNPGLADYEQYF. CDR3 in DNA: TGTGCCAGCAGTAACCCAGGACTAGCGGACTACGAGCAGTACTTC. V and J are TRBV28 and TRBJ2-7; 10 nucleotides match TRBD2. Per germline, CDR1 MDHEN and CDR2 SYDVKM. This CDR3 contains 15 residues. V dropped 5 bases and J dropped 3; count of bases not matched to a gene: 7.

The J gene is TRBJ2-6, the V gene TRBV10-3; TRBD1 matches at 9 bases. This CDR3 contains 17 residues. Germline V gene sequence: CDR1 ENHRY, CDR2 SYGVKD. Trimming at V came to 0 bases and at J to 3 bases, leaving 3 bases not matched to a gene. CDR3 loop: CAISESRQGVGANVLTF. CDR3 in DNA: TGTGCCATCAGTGAGTCGAGACAGGGGGTTGGGGCCAACGTCCTGACTTTC.

The V call is TRBV7-9, the J call TRBJ2-5, with 14 positions matching TRBD2. With 4 bases clipped from V and 5 bases from J, the junction kept 6 bases outside the gene matches. CDR1 and CDR2 (germline): SEHNR, FQNEAQ (reference sequence). The CDR3 length is 16 residues. The CDR3 coding sequence is TGTGCCAGCAGCTCGGGACTAGCGGGGGTATTGGAGACCCAGTACTTC. As protein: CASSSGLAGVLETQYF.

The chain uses TRBV19 and TRBJ2-5, with 8 nucleotides matching TRBD1. Germline loops: CDR1 LNHDA, CDR2 SQIVND (reference sequence). The CDR3 totals 13 residues. Trimming took 6 bases from V and 5 from J; bases not matched to a gene: 5. For the CDR3, the DNA is TGTGCCAGTAGCGACAGGGGAGTGGAGACCCAGTACTTC. It encodes CASSDRGVETQYF.

This chain links TRBV7-9 with TRBJ2-2; 7 bases align to TRBD1. V dropped 0 bases and J dropped 2; count of bases not matched to a gene: 3. The length of the CDR3 is 16 residues. CDR1 SEHNR and CDR2 FQNEAQ come from the germline V gene (reference sequence). The CDR3 protein is CASSLATGINTGELFF. The CDR3, as DNA: TGTGCCAGCAGCTTAGCGACAGGGATAAACACCGGGGAGCTGTTTTTT.

A single count supports this clone. The V and J genes are TRBV4-3 and TRBJ1-4; D is possibly TRBD1 (6 bases). The CDR3 is made up of 15 amino acids. The germline gives CDR1 LGHNA, CDR2 YSLEER. V was cut by 0 bases and J by 2 bases, with 7 bases left in between. The CDR3 region is CASSQEDRTNEKLFF. CDR3 sequence (DNA): TGCGCCAGCAGCCAAGAAGACAGGACTAATGAAAAACTGTTTTTT.

This clone was seen a few times. The CDR3 reads CASSSDRGSSPLHF. DNA for the CDR3: TGTGCCAGCAGTTCAGACAGGGGGTCTTCACCCCTCCACTTT. V usage is TRBV7-3 and J usage is TRBJ1-6; the match to TRBD1 covers 9 bases. CDR1 and CDR2 (germline): SGHTA, FQGTGA. This CDR3 has 14 amino acids. Trimming cost V 6 bases and J 9 bases; bases outside gene matches: 6.

The rearrangement links TRBV29-1 to TRBJ2-1; 7 bases agree with TRBD2. Trimming at V came to 3 bases and at J to 4 bases, leaving 6 bases not matched to a gene. Germline V gene data show CDR1 as SQVTM and CDR2 as ANQGSEA. The CDR3 has 14 residues. DNA for the CDR3: TGCAGCGTTGATGCGGGGGTTAAGTACAATGAGCAGTTCTTC. The encoded protein is CSVDAGVKYNEQFF.

The CDR3 DNA reads as TGTGCCAGCAGCGTAGTGTCTCTCCCCACAGATACGCAGTATTTT. This encodes CASSVVSLPTDTQYF. This chain connects TRBV9 to TRBJ2-3; D not resolved. This CDR3 region has 15 residues. V lost 0 bases and J lost 2, with 10 bases in between. The V gene's germline CDR1 is SGDLS and CDR2 YYNGEE.

This clone was recorded many times. Other nucleotide sequences in the sample specify the same CDR3. The chain is built from TRBV19 and TRBJ1-5; D is unresolved. V lost 4 bases and J lost 1, with 2 bases in between. The CDR3 totals 12 residues. Germline V gene data show CDR1 as LNHDA and CDR2 as SQIVND (reference sequence). CDR3 residues: CASSRSNQPQHF. DNA for the CDR3: TGTGCCAGTAGTAGGAGCAATCAGCCCCAGCATTTT.

J is TRBJ2-5 and V is TRBV4-1; 12 bases line up with TRBD2. The CDR3 is 22 residues long. CDR1 MGHRA and CDR2 YSYEKL come from the germline V gene. V shed 4 bases, J shed 1 base, and the junction held 22 bases outside the gene matches. CDR3 in amino acids: CASSLAPSGLAGNQGPQETQYF. In DNA, the CDR3 is TGCGCCAGCAGCCTCGCTCCATCCGGACTAGCGGGGAATCAGGGCCCCCAAGAGACCCAGTACTTC.

The chain couples TRBV23-1 to TRBJ2-5; 12 bases agree with TRBD2. TRBV23-1 is marked as an open reading frame, function uncertain. V was clipped by 0 bases and J by 1 base; unmatched bases: 15. The CDR3 length is 21 residues. The CDR3 reads CASSQSLGLAGGPTLQETQYF. The CDR3, as DNA: TGCGCCAGCAGTCAATCGTTGGGTCTAGCGGGGGGGCCTACCCTCCAAGAGACCCAGTACTTC.

In this sample, this clone turned up once. V is TRBV7-9 and J is TRBJ2-7; TRBD1 matches 9 bases. Germline V gene data show CDR1 as SEHNR and CDR2 as FQNEAQ (reference sequence). CDR3 length equals 19 residues. J was trimmed by 4 bases and V by 3 bases; bases with no gene match: 19. CDR3 sequence: CASSFGPGQGPLFGYEQYF. Here the CDR3 DNA reads TGTGCCAGCAGCTTTGGCCCGGGACAGGGACCACTCTTCGGATACGAGCAGTACTTC. The full variable domain, rest sourced from reference TRBV7-9 and TRBJ2-7, is DTGVSQNPRHKITKRGQNVTFRCDPISEHNRLYWYRQTLGQGPEFLTYFQNEAQLEKSRLLSDRFSAERPKGSFSTLEIQRTEQGDSAMYLCASSFGPGQGPLFGYEQYFGPGTRLTVT.

V gene TRBV14 combines with J gene TRBJ2-1; weak D call: TRBD1 (5 bases). The CDR3 covers 15 residues. V was trimmed by 1 base and J by 9 bases, leaving 16 bases between them. Germline V lookup: CDR1 SGHDN, CDR2 FVKESK. The chain's CDR3 is CASSQGRTSVSEQFF. The CDR3 DNA reads TGTGCCAGCAGCCAAGGACGGACAAGTGTAAGTGAGCAGTTCTTC.

In its sample, this clone was seen a few times. The identical CDR3 is also encoded by other nucleotide sequences in the sample. The chain carries TRBV4-2 and TRBJ2-3; TRBD2 matches 12 bases. Germline V gene sequence: CDR1 LGHNA, CDR2 YNFKEQ. J lost 3 bases, V lost 0 bases, and 1 base had no gene match. This CDR3 is 16 amino acids long. The chain's CDR3 is CASSQDLAGGTDTQYF. DNA for the CDR3: TGTGCCAGCAGCCAAGATCTAGCGGGGGGGACAGATACGCAGTATTTT.

This chain links TRBV11-1 with TRBJ2-5, with 9 bases fitting TRBD2. CDR1 and CDR2 (germline): SGHAT, FQDESV (reference sequence). This CDR3 region has 16 residues. The ends lost 4 bases at V and 1 base at J; junction bases unmatched: 7. As DNA, the CDR3 is TGTGCCAGCAGCTCAGTAGCGGGGGACTCCCAAGAGACCCAGTACTTC. This encodes CASSSVAGDSQETQYF.

This clone occurred a few times. The gene calls are TRBV6-5 and TRBJ1-5, with D tentatively TRBD1 (5 bases). The V gene lost 5 bases and the J gene lost 6 bases, with 17 bases spanning the gap. CDR1 MNHEY and CDR2 SVGAGI come from the germline V gene. The CDR3 length is 15 residues. CDR3 sequence (DNA): TGTGCCAGCAGTCCCTCGGGGGATGGGGCTCAGCCCCAGCATTTT. This translates into CASSPSGDGAQPQHF.

The gene calls are TRBV7-2 and TRBJ1-5; D call uncertain. V was cut by 7 bases and J by 0 bases, with 7 bases left in between. CDR1 is SGHTA, CDR2 FQGNSA, per germline. The CDR3 consists of 13 residues. Here the CDR3 reads CASNILSNQPQHF. The DNA of the CDR3 is TGTGCCAGCAACATACTTAGCAATCAGCCCCAGCATTTT.

V and J are TRBV4-1 and TRBJ1-4, with D possibly matching TRBD1 (5 bases). The V and J ends lost 4 bases and 10 bases respectively, with 7 bases between them. The CDR3 spans 11 residues. CDR1 and CDR2 from the germline V gene are MGHRA and YSYEKL. The CDR3 reads CASSPDRKLFF. The CDR3 DNA is TGCGCCAGCAGCCCAGACAGAAAACTGTTTTTT.

This CDR3 reads CASSRGDRNTGELFF. CDR3 in DNA: TGTGCCAGCAGCCGGGGGGACAGGAACACCGGGGAGCTGTTTTTT. This chain connects TRBV6-5 to TRBJ2-2, with D possibly being TRBD1 or TRBD2 (7 bases each). Germline V gene data show CDR1 as MNHEY and CDR2 as SVGAGI. Trimming pared 6 bases from V and 1 base from J, leaving 12 bases between. The CDR3 covers 15 residues.

The chain carries TRBV5-1 and TRBJ2-1; D unresolved. The V and J ends lost 3 bases and 10 bases respectively, with 14 bases between them. The CDR3 totals 13 residues. The V gene's germline CDR1 is SGHRS and CDR2 YFSETQ. DNA for the CDR3: TGCGCCAGCAGCTCCAGACTCCCTGGGGAGCAGTTCTTC. Translation: CASSSRLPGEQFF. The entire variable domain, with the rest obtained from reference TRBV5-1 and TRBJ2-1, is as follows: KAGVTQTPRYLIKTRGQQVTLSCSPISGHRSVSWYQQTPGQGLQFLFEYFSETQRNKGNFPGRFSGRQFSNSRSEMNVSTLELGDSALYLCASSSRLPGEQFFGPGTRLTVL.

This clone is a singleton in its sample. The V gene is TRBV30, the J gene TRBJ1-5; 8 nucleotides align to TRBD1. The CDR3 runs 14 residues. Losses at the gene ends were 2 bases for V and 6 bases for J; bases not matched to a gene: 6. CDR1 is GTSNPN, CDR2 SVGIG, per germline (reference sequence). Here the CDR3 DNA reads TGTGCCTGGAGTCTCCAGGGGGCCAGTCAGCCCCAGCATTTT. This codes for CAWSLQGASQPQHF.

The chain joins TRBV5-1 to TRBJ2-5; perhaps TRBD1 as D (6 bases). Trimming took off 0 bases at V and 7 bases at J, with 16 bases between the two ends. The germline CDR1 and CDR2 sequences are SGHRS and YFSETQ. The CDR3 contains 15 residues. CDR3 nucleotides: TGCGCCAGCAGCTTGGAGGCAGGGGTGGTTGGGACCCAGTACTTC. This codes for CASSLEAGVVGTQYF.

The chain carries TRBV4-1 and TRBJ2-3; TRBD2 matches 9 bases. Germline V gene sequence: CDR1 MGHRA, CDR2 YSYEKL. This CDR3 spans 15 amino acids. The J segment lost 6 bases and the V segment lost 0 bases, leaving 4 bases of the junction unmatched. The CDR3 nucleotides read TGCGCCAGCAGCCAAGAAGGCCTAGCGGGGGATACGCAGTATTTT. Its protein product is CASSQEGLAGDTQYF.

The chain joins TRBV28 to TRBJ1-1; the D gene is possibly TRBD1 (6 bases). Per germline, CDR1 MDHEN and CDR2 SYDVKM. V was pared by 5 bases and J by 3 bases, with 16 bases between. The CDR3 totals 15 residues. CDR3 in amino acids: CASSTSWGLDTEAFF. The CDR3 DNA sequence: TGTGCCAGCAGTACGTCATGGGGGCTTGACACTGAAGCTTTCTTT. Looking up the rest from reference TRBV28 and TRBJ1-1 gives the full variable domain: DVKVTQSSRYLVKRTGEKVFLECVQDMDHENMFWYRQDPGLGLRLIYFSYDVKMKEKGDIPEGYSVSREKKERFSLILESASTNQTSMYLCASSTSWGLDTEAFFGQGTRLTVV.

This rearrangement joins TRBV6-5 to TRBJ2-5, with 9 nucleotides matching TRBD1. The CDR3 is made up of 15 amino acids. Trimming took 2 bases from V and 3 from J; bases not matched to a gene: 4. The germline gives CDR1 MNHEY, CDR2 SVGAGI. The CDR3 DNA is TGTGCCAGCAGTTACACCCGGACAGGGGAAGAGACCCAGTACTTC. Its protein product is CASSYTRTGEETQYF.